This is a list of T cell receptor beta chains from one sample in a study of technical replicates of blood from a handful of donors. TCRdb keeps only in-frame clones here, not all; method: immunoSEQ multiplex PCR. This sample has approximately 100,000 clones, with under 96% found just once. The sample consisted of T cells isolated from PBMCs. The receptors come from a human donor in good health. CDR3s include the opening cysteine and the closing phenylalanine or tryptophan.

J gene	V gene	CDR3 protein
TRBJ2-2	TRBV11-2	CASLWGGDTGELFF
TRBJ2-7	TRBV5-6	CASSPPAGAAEQYF
TRBJ1-6	TRBV2	CASSPSPNSPLHF
TRBJ2-1	TRBV29-1	CSVEDMSDRGQMNEQFF
TRBJ2-3	TRBV11-2	CASSLGPGLSTQYF
TRBJ2-3	TRBV9	CASNGGGTDTQYF
TRBJ2-1	TRBV4-1	CASHQVGTGGNEQFF
TRBJ2-2	TRBV7-9	CASSTRGLAGGLSTGELFF
TRBJ2-2	TRBV4-1	CASSQVITQRGTETGELFF
TRBJ1-1	TRBV19	CASTLTGGPRTEAFF
TRBJ2-7	TRBV30	CAWSEGAVPYEQYF
TRBJ2-5	TRBV4-1	CASSQANTLGTGARPETQYF
TRBJ2-3	TRBV7-3	CASSYPEERSTDTQYF
TRBJ2-7	TRBV28	CASSSPRAGTYEQYF
TRBJ2-1	TRBV4-1	CASSQVNSYNEQFF
TRBJ2-3	TRBV5-8	CASGLGDTQYF
TRBJ1-5	TRBV5-6	CASSQQGTGNQPQHF
TRBJ1-4	TRBV6-1	CASRQGENEKLFF
TRBJ2-1	TRBV7-9	CASSHRLADVNEQFF
TRBJ2-5	TRBV9	CASSVGGGRAGETQYF
TRBJ2-2	TRBV5-4	CASSFGGGTGVITGELFF
TRBJ1-4	TRBV5-1	CASSLGDRAEKLFF
TRBJ1-2	TRBV10-3	CAIRGTSGTPYGYTF
TRBJ2-2	TRBV5-6	CASSLGSGTVTGELFF
TRBJ2-3	TRBV29-1	CSVSTGVTDTQYF
TRBJ1-3	TRBV14	CASSQVISGNTIYF
TRBJ2-3	TRBV11-2	CASSLFLAADTQYF
TRBJ2-3	TRBV14	CASSQGPTFFTDTQYF
TRBJ2-1	TRBV6-5	CASSSPGQGYYNEQFF
TRBJ2-2	TRBV5-1	CASSPDGDPNTGELFF
TRBJ2-5	TRBV19	CASSMGQGYLTQYF
TRBJ2-3	TRBV5-8	CASRAGTGTLDTQYF
TRBJ2-7	TRBV28	CASSSRDRGLYEQYF
TRBJ2-7	TRBV11-2	CASSLTQGTGAFYEQYF
TRBJ1-2	TRBV10-3	CAISGTGGVEKDGYTF
TRBJ1-3	TRBV11-3	CASVMGDGRNTIYF
TRBJ1-4	TRBV27	CASSLWAGQSNEKLFF
TRBJ1-2	TRBV6-5	CASSRTGDGYTF
TRBJ1-5	TRBV11-2	CASSGQGDQPQHF
TRBJ2-7	TRBV6-1	CASKRGYEQYF